This TCR beta chain stems from a study of CD4 T cells in relation to SARS-CoV-2 and coronaviruses. CDR1 is MDHEN, CDR2 SYDVKM, per germline. The length of the CDR3 is 19 residues. V lost 5 bases to trimming and J lost 1 base, with 24 bases between them. Unexposed donor CD4+ T cells date from about 2011-2018, before the COVID-19 pandemic. Cryopreserved PBMCs were CD4-enriched, then split into naive and memory cells. This table comes from immunoSEQ multiplex PCR, and its TCRdb copy is limited to in-frame clones, with some not included. The repertoire holds around 62,000 clones, with approximately 94% as singletons.

The clonotype was recovered from a human donor in good health. What was sequenced was naive CD4+ T cells from PBMCs. Subset: naive CD4+ T cells isolated by negative enrichment. The J gene is TRBJ1-5, the V gene TRBV28; perhaps TRBD1 as D (5 bases). The CDR3 protein is CASSPKPPGYRLSNQPQHF. CDR3 nucleotide sequence: TGTGCCAGCAGTCCAAAACCCCCGGGGTACAGGTTAAGCAATCAGCCCCAGCATTTT. Filled out from reference TRBV28 and TRBJ1-5, the complete variable domain reads DVKVTQSSRYLVKRTGEKVFLECVQDMDHENMFWYRQDPGLGLRLIYFSYDVKMKEKGDIPEGYSVSREKKERFSLILESASTNQTSMYLCASSPKPPGYRLSNQPQHFGDGTRLSIL.